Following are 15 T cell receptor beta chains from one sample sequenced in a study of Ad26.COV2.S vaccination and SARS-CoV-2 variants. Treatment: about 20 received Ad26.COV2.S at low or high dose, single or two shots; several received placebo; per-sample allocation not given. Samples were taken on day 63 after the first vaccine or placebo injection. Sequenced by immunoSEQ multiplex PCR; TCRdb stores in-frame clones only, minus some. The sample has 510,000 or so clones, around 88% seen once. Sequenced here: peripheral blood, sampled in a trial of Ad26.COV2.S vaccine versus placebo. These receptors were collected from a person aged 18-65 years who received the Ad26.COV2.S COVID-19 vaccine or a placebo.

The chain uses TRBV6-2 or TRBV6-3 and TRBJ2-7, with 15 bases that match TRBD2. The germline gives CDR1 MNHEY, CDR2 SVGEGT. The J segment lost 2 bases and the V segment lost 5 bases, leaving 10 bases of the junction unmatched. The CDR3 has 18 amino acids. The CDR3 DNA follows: TGTGCCAGCAGTGACCTCGGGACTAGCGGGAGGTTCACCTACGAGCAGTACTTC. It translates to CASSDLGTSGRFTYEQYF.

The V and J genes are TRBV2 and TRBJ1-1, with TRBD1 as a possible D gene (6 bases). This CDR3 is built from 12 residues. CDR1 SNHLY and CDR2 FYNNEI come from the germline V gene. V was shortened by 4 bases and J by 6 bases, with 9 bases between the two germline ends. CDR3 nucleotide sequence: TGTGCCAGCAGTGGGGCAGGGGCTGAAGCTTTCTTT. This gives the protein CASSGAGAEAFF.

The chain's CDR3 is CASSLLGTQNQPQHF. The CDR3 region has the DNA TGTGCCAGCAGTTTGCTGGGGACCCAGAATCAGCCCCAGCATTTT. The V call is TRBV28, the J call TRBJ1-5, with D possibly TRBD1 on 5 matching bases. CDR1 and CDR2 (germline): MDHEN, SYDVKM. This CDR3 region has 15 residues. Between the trimmed V and J ends, which lost 3 bases and 4 bases, there was a span of 13 bases. Using reference TRBV28 and TRBJ1-5 for the parts outside the CDR3, the full variable domain is DVKVTQSSRYLVKRTGEKVFLECVQDMDHENMFWYRQDPGLGLRLIYFSYDVKMKEKGDIPEGYSVSREKKERFSLILESASTNQTSMYLCASSLLGTQNQPQHFGDGTRLSIL.

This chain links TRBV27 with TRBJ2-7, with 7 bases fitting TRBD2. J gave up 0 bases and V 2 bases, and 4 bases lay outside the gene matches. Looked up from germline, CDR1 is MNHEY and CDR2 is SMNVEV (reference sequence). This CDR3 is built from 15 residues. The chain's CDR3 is CASSLEGGSSYEQYF. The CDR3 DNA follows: TGTGCCAGCAGTTTAGAGGGCGGGAGCTCCTACGAGCAGTACTTC.

CDR3 coding DNA: TGTGCCAGCAGTTACTCCGAGCTTACCGGGGAGCTGTTTTTT. Encoded protein: CASSYSELTGELFF. This rearrangement joins TRBV6-6 to TRBJ2-2; no definite D call. CDR1 is MNHNY and CDR2 is SVGAGI in the germline V gene (reference sequence). Trimming shortened V by 0 bases and J by 5 bases, and 7 bases separated the two germline ends. This CDR3 region has 14 residues.

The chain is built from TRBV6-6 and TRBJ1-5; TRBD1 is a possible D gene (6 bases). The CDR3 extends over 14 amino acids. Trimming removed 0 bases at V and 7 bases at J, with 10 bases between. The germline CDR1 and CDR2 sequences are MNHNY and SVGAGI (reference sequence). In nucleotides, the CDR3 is TGTGCCAGCAGTTACTCGGGGGGCCGACAGCCCCAGCATTTT. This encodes CASSYSGGRQPQHF.

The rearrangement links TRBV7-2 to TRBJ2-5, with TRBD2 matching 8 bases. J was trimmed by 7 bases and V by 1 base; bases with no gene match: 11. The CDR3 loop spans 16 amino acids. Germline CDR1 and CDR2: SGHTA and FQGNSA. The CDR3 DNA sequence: TGTGCCAGCAGCTTAGGACTAGCGCTAAGCGTGGGGACCCAGTACTTC. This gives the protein CASSLGLALSVGTQYF.

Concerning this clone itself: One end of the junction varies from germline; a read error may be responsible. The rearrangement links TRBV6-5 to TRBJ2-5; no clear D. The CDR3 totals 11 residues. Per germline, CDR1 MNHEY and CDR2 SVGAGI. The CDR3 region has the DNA TGTGCCAGCAGTTACCCGGGTGTAGAGCACTTC. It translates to CASSYPGVEHF.

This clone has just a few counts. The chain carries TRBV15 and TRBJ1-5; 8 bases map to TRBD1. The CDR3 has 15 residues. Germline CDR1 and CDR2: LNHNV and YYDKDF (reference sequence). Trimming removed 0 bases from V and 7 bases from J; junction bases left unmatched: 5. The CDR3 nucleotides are TGTGCCACCAGCAGAGATGGGACAGGCCGCCAGCCCCAGCATTTT. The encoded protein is CATSRDGTGRQPQHF.

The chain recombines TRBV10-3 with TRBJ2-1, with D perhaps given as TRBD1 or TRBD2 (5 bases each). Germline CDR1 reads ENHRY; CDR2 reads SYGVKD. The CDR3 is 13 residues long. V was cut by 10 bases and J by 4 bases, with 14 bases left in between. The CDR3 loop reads CATGDLSYNEQFF. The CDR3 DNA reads TGTGCCACCGGGGACCTCTCGTACAATGAGCAGTTCTTC.

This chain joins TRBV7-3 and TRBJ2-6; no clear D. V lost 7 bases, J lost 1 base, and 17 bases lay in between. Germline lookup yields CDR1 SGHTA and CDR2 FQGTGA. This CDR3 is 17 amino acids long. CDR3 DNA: TGTGCCAGCACCTCCCGCGGCAGGCAGTCTGGGGCCAACGTCCTGACTTTC. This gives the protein CASTSRGRQSGANVLTF.

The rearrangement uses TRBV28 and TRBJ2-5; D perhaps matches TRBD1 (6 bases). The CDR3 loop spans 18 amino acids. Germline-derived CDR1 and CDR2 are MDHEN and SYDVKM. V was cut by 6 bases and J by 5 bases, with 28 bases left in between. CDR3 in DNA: TGTGCCAGCAGCACCCCTTTACAGGGAGCTGTTTTAGTGGAGACCCAGTACTTC. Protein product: CASSTPLQGAVLVETQYF.

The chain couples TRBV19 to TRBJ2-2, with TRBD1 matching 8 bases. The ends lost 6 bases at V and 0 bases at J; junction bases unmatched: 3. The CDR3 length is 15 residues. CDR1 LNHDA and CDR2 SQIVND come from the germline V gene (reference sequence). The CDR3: CASSVDRANTGELFF. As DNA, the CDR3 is TGTGCCAGTAGCGTGGACAGGGCGAACACCGGGGAGCTGTTTTTT.

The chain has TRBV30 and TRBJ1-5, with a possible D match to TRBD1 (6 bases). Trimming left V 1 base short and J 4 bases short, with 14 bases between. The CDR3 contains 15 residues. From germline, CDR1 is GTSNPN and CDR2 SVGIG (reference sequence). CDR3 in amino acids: CAWSEGTSLNQPQHF. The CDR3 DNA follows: TGTGCCTGGAGTGAAGGGACAAGCCTTAATCAGCCCCAGCATTTT. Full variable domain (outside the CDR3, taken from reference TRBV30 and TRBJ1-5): SQTIHQWPATLVQPVGSPLSLECTVEGTSNPNLYWYRQAAGRGLQLLFYSVGIGQISSEVPQNLSASRPQDRQFILSSKKLLLSDSGFYLCAWSEGTSLNQPQHFGDGTRLSIL.

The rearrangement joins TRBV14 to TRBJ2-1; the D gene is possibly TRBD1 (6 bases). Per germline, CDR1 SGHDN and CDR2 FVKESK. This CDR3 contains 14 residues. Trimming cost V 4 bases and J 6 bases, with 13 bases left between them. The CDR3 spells CASSLRQGSNEQFF. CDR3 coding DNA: TGTGCCAGCAGCCTACGGCAGGGGTCCAATGAGCAGTTCTTC.